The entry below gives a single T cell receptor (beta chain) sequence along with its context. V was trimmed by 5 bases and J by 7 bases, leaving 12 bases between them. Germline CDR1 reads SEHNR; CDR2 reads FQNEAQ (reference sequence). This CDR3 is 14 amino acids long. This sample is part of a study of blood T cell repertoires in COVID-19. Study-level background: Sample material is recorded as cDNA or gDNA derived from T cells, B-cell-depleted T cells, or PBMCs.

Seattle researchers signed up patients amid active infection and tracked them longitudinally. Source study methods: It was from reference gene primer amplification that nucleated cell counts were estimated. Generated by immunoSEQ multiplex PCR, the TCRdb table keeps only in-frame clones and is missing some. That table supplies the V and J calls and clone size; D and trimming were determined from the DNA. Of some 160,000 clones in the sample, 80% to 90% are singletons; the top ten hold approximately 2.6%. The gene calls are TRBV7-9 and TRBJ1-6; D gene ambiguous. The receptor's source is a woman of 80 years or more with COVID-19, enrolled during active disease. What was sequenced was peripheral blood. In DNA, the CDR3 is TGTGCCAGCAGCGCCCGGAGTGGAAATTCACCCCTCCACTTT. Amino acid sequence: CASSARSGNSPLHF.